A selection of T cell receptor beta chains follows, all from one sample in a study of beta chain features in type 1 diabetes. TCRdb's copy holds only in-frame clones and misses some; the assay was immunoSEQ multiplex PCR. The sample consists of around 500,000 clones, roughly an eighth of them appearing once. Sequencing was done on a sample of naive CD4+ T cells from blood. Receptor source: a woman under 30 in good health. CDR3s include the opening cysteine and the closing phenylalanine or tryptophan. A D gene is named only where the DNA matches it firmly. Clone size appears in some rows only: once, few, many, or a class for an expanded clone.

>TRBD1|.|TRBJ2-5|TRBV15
TGTGCCACCAGCAGGGGACAGTCACAAGAGACCCAGTACTTC
CATSRGQSQETQYF
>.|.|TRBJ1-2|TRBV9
TGTGCCAGCAGCGTAGACCCTGTATCGGCCGGCTACACCTTC
CASSVDPVSAGYTF
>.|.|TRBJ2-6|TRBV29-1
TGCAGCGCGATGTCTGGGGCCAACGTCCTGACTTTC
CSAMSGANVLTF
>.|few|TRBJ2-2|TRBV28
TGTGCCAGCAGTTTAGGCAGCTCTTTTACCGGGGAGCTGTTTTTT
CASSLGSSFTGELFF
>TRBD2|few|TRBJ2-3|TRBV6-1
TGTGCCAGCTCTAGACTAGCGGGGAGCACAGATACGCAGTATTTT
CASSRLAGSTDTQYF
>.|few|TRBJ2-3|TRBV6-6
TGTGCCAGCAGGCTTACTACGAACACAGATACGCAGTATTTT
CASRLTTNTDTQYF
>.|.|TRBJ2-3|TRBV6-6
TGTGCCAGCACCACCGTTGGCAGCAGCGCAGATACGCAGTATTTT
CASTTVGSSADTQYF
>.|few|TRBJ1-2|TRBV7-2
TGTGCCAGCAGCTCAAGGGACTACTATGGCTACACCTTC
CASSSRDYYGYTF
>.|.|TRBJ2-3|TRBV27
TGTGCCAGCAGTTTAGGCAAGACCGGAGATACGCAGTATTTT
CASSLGKTGDTQYF
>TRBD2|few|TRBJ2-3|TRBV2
TGTGCCAGCAGATGGCTAGCGGGGGGCGGGGATACGCAGTATTTT
CASRWLAGGGDTQYF
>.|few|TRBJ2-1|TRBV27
TGTGCCAGCAGTTCCCCCCTGGCTAGCCGTTACAATGAGCAGTTCTTC
CASSSPLASRYNEQFF
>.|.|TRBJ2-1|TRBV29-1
TGCAGCGCCCGCAGAGCTCCCCTTTTTGATGAGCAGTTCTTC
CSARRAPLFDEQFF
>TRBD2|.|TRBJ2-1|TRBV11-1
TGTGCCAGCAGCCCGCGGTTTGAGCGGGGGGGTGAGCAGTTCTTC
CASSPRFERGGEQFF
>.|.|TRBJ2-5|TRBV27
TGTGCCAGCAGCCTAACGCGGGGGACCCAGTACTTC
CASSLTRGTQYF
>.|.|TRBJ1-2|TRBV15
TGTGCCACCAGCAGAGGTCAGGGATATGGCTACACCTTC
CATSRGQGYGYTF
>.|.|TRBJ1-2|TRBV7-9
TGTGCCAGCACCAGCTCGACGGGTGGCTACACCTTC
CASTSSTGGYTF